This T cell receptor beta chain emerged from a study of blood T cell repertoires in COVID-19. Per the study methods: Estimated nucleated cell counts came from reference gene primer amplification. Measured with immunoSEQ multiplex PCR; TCRdb has only the in-frame clones, and not every one. The V and J calls and clone size are taken from that table; D and trimming were inferred from the DNA. Of 86,000 or so clones detected, roughly four fifths appear once; the ten largest clones hold 1% to 1.5%. The CDR3 has 13 amino acids. In germline, CDR1 is LNHNV, CDR2 YYDKDF (reference sequence). V lost 1 base and J lost 3, with 6 bases in between. This clone was recorded a few times. The sample carries other DNA sequences with the same CDR3.

Sequenced: peripheral blood. The rearrangement links TRBV15 to TRBJ1-1; D not resolved. This TCR came from a woman over 75 with acute or convalescent COVID-19. The DNA for the CDR3 is TGTGCCACCAGCAGAGTGAGCGACACTGAAGCTTTCTTT. Its translation is CATSRVSDTEAFF.